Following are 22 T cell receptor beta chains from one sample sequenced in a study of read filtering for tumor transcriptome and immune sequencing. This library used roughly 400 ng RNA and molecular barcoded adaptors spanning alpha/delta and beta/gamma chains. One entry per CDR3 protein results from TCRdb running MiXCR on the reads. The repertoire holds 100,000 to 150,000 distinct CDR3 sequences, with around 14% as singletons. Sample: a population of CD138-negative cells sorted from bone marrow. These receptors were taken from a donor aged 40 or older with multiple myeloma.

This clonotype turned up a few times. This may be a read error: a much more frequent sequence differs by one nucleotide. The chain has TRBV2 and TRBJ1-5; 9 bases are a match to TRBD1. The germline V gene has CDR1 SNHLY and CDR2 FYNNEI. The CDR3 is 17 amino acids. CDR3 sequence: CTSSAVRDRVFNQPQHF. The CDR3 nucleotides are TGTACCAGCAGTGCAGTCCGGGACAGGGTGTTCAATCAGCCCCAGCATTTT.

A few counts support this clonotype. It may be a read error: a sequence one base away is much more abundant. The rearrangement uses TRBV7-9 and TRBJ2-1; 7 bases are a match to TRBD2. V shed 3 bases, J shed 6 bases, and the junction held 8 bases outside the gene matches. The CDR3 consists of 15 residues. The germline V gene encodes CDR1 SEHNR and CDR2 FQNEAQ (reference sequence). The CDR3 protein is CASSFLAEPCNEQFF. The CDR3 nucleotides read TGTGCCAGCAGCTTTCTAGCGGAACCCTGCAATGAGCAGTTCTTC.

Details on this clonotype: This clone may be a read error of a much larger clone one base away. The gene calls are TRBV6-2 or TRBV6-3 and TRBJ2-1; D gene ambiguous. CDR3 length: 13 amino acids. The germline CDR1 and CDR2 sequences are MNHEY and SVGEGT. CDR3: CATVESSYSEQFF. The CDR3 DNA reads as TGTGCCACCGTTGAAAGCTCCTACAGTGAGCAGTTCTTC.

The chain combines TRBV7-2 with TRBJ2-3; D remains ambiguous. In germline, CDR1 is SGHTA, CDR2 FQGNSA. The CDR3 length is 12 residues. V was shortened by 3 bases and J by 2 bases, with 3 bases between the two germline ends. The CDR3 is CASSFLTDTQYF. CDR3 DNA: TGTGCCAGCAGCTTTCTCACAGATACGCAGTATTTT. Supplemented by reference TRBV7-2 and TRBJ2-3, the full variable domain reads GAGVSQSPSNKVTEKGKDVELRCDPISGHTALYWYRQSLGQGLEFLIYFQGNSAPDKSGLPSDRFSAERTGGSVSTLTIQRTQQEDSAVYLCASSFLTDTQYFGPGTRLTVL.

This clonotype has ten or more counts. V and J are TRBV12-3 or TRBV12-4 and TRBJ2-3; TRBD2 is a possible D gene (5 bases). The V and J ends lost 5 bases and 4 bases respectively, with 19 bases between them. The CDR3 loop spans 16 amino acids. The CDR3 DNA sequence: TGTGCCAGCAGTCTACCGAGAGGGTTAGGCGCAGATACGCAGTATTTT. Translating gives CASSLPRGLGADTQYF.

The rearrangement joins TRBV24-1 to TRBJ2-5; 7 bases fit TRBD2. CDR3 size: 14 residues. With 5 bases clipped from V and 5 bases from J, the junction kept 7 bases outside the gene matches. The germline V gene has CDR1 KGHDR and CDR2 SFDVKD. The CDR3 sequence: CATSGGTTPETQYF. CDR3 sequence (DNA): TGTGCCACCAGTGGGGGGACTACCCCGGAGACCCAGTACTTC.

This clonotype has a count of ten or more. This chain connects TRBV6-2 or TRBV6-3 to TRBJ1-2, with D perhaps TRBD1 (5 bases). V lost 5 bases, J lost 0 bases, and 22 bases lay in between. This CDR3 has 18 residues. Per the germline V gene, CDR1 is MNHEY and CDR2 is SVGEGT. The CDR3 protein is CASSPNPAAGRANYGYTF. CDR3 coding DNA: TGTGCCAGCAGTCCCAACCCCGCGGCAGGGCGAGCTAACTATGGCTACACCTTC.

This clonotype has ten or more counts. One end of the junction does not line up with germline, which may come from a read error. CDR3 residues: CASSWGAEGPYNDQFF. The DNA of the CDR3 is TGTGCCAGCAGCTGGGGGGCGGAGGGGCCCTACAATGACCAGTTCTTC. The chain couples TRBV5-5 to TRBJ2-1, with D possibly called TRBD1 or TRBD2 (6 bases each). Germline V lookup: CDR1 SGHKS, CDR2 YYEKEE (reference sequence). This CDR3 is built from 16 residues.

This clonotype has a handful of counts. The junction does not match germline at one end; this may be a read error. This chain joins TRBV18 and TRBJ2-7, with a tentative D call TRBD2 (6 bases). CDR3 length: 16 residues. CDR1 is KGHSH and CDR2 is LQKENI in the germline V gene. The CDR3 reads CASSPPSVESSYGQYF. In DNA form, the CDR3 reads TGTGCCAGCTCACCTCCTAGCGTTGAAAGCTCCTACGGGCAGTACTTC.

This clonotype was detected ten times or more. CDR3 residues: CASSSTGGGTEAFF. The CDR3 DNA sequence: TGTGCCAGCAGCTCTACCGGGGGGGGCACTGAAGCTTTCTTT. This rearrangement joins TRBV7-9 to TRBJ1-1; a possible D gene is TRBD1 (5 bases). The CDR3 consists of 14 residues. From germline, CDR1 is SEHNR and CDR2 FQNEAQ (reference sequence). Trimming shortened V by 4 bases and J by 4 bases, and 13 bases separated the two germline ends.

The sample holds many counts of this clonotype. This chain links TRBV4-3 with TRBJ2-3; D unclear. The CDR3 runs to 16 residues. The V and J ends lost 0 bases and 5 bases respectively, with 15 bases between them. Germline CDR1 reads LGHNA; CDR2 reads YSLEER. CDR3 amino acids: CASSQDRAPGEDTQYF. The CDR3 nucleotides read TGCGCCAGCAGCCAAGATCGGGCACCGGGCGAAGATACGCAGTATTTT.

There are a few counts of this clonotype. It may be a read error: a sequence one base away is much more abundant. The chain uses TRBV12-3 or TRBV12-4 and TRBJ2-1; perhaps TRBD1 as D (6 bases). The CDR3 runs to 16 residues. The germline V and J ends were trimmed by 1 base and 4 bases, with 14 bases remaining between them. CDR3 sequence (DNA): TGTGCCAGCAGTTTAGATGAGGGGGTGCGATACAATGAGCAGTTCTTC. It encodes CASSLDEGVRYNEQFF.

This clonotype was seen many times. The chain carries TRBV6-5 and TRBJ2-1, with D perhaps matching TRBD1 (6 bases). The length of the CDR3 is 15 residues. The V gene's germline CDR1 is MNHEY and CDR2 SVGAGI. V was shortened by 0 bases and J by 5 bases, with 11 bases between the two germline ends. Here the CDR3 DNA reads TGTGCCAGCAGTTACTCGTGGACAGCCCACAATGAGCAGTTCTTC. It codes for CASSYSWTAHNEQFF.

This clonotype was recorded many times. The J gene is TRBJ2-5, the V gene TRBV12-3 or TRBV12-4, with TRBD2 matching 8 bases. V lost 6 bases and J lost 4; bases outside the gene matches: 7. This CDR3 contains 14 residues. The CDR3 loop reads CASSSSGRGETQYF. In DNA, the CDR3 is TGTGCCAGCAGCTCAAGCGGGAGAGGAGAGACCCAGTACTTC.

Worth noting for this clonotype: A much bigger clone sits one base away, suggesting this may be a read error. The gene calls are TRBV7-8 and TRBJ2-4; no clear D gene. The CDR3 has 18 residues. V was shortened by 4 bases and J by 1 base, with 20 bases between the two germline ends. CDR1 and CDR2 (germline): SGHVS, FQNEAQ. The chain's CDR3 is CASSSDRFRDGAKNIQYF. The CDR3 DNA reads TGTGCCAGCAGCTCAGATAGGTTTCGCGACGGGGCCAAAAACATTCAGTACTTC.

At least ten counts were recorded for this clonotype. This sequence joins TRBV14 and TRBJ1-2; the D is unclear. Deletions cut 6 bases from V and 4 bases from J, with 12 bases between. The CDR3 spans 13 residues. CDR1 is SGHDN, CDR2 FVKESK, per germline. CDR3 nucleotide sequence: TGTGCCAGCAGGGCTGGACGGAGCTATGGCTACACCTTC. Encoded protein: CASRAGRSYGYTF.

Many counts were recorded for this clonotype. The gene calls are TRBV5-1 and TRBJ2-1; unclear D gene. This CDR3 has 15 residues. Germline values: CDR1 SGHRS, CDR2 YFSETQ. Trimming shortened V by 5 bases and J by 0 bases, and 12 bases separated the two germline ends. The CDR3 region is CASRGESFSYNEQFF. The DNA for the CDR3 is TGCGCCAGCAGAGGCGAGAGTTTCTCCTACAATGAGCAGTTCTTC.

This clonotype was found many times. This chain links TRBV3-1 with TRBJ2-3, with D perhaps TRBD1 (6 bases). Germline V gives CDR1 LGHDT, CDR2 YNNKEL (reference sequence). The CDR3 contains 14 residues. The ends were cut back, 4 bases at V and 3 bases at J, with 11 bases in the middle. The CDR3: CASSPYRETDTQYF. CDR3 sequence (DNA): TGTGCCAGCAGCCCCTACAGGGAAACAGATACGCAGTATTTT.

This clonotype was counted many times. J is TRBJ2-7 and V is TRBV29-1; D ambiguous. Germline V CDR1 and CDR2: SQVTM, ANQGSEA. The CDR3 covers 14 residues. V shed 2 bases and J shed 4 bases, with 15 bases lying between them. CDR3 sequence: CSVEWRNRPYEQYF. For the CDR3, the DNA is TGCAGCGTTGAATGGCGAAACAGACCTTACGAGCAGTACTTC.

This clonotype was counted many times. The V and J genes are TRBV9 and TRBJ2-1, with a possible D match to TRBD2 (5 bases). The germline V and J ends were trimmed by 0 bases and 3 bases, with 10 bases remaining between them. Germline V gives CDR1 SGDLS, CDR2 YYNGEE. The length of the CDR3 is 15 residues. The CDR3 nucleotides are TGTGCCAGCAGCGTAGGGGGAGTTTTCTACAATGAGCAGTTCTTC. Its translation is CASSVGGVFYNEQFF.

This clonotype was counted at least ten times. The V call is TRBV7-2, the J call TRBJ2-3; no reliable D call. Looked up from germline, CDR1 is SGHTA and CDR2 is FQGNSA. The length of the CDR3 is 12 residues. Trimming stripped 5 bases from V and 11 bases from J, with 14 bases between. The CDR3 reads CASSDRAWGQYF. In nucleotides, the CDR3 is TGTGCCAGCAGCGATCGGGCCTGGGGGCAGTATTTT. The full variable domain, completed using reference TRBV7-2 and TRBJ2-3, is GAGVSQSPSNKVTEKGKDVELRCDPISGHTALYWYRQSLGQGLEFLIYFQGNSAPDKSGLPSDRFSAERTGGSVSTLTIQRTQQEDSAVYLCASSDRAWGQYFGPGTRLTVL.

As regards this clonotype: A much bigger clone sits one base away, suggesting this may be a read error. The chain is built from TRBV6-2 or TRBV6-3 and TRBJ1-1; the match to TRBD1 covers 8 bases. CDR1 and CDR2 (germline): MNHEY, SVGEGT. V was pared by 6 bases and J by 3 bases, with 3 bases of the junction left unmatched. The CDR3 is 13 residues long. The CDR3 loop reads CASRGTGDTEAFF. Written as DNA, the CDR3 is TGTGCCAGCAGAGGGACAGGAGACACTGAAGCTTTCTTT.